A selection of T cell receptor beta chains follows, all from one sample in a study of OX40 agonist ivuxolimab in advanced cancers. Data came from immunoSEQ multiplex PCR; TCRdb stores just in-frame clones and leaves some out. The repertoire holds about 110,000 clones, with approximately 90% as singletons. Sequencing used CD4+ or CD8+ T cells sorted from blood, obtained in a trial of the OX40 agonist ivuxolimab. These receptors were collected from an adult with an advanced solid tumor such as melanoma, head and neck, liver or kidney cancer. Each CDR3 is given without its conserved first and last residue. Fields, in order: J gene, V gene, CDR3 protein.

>TRBJ2-3|TRBV11-3
ASSRDRDADTQY
>TRBJ1-5|TRBV29-1
SVGEGYDQPQH
>TRBJ1-2|TRBV30
ACTPPNYGYT
>TRBJ1-2|TRBV5-4
ASSLDRGQEGYT
>TRBJ2-5|TRBV19
ASNDPGETQY
>TRBJ2-1|TRBV5-5
ASSLGPVVNEQF
>TRBJ1-3|TRBV5-4
ASSLEGSGNTIY
>TRBJ1-1|TRBV9
ASSVQGDTEAF
>TRBJ2-7|TRBV7-2
ASSLVAGAGAEQY
>TRBJ1-3|TRBV9
ASSVAPVGTGSGNTIY
>TRBJ2-2|TRBV10-1
ASGTSGRKIGELF
>TRBJ1-2|TRBV18
ASSPNQGGGSYGYT
>TRBJ2-2|TRBV7-2
ASSLVRWRGTTGELF
>TRBJ2-3|TRBV11-2
ASRPRVLGDTDTQY
>TRBJ1-3|TRBV11-2
ASSLVWGNTIY
>TRBJ2-3|TRBV29-1
SVAGVSLTDTQY
>TRBJ1-3|TRBV9
ASSVERPGNTIY
>TRBJ1-5|TRBV30
AWGHPNQPQH
>TRBJ2-5|TRBV18
ASSPLPPRVVQETQY
>TRBJ2-2|TRBV9
ASSHNRSLHTGELF
>TRBJ2-2|TRBV6-1
ASSELRNTGELF
>TRBJ1-4|TRBV5-4
ASSLRGEDEKLF
>TRBJ2-2|TRBV5-1
ASSLALEAGVTGELF
>TRBJ1-1|TRBV2
ASKPGTGAAEAF
>TRBJ2-1|TRBV5-1
ASSRAGTSGSSYNEQF
>TRBJ1-2|TRBV7-2
ASSLAGGGGYGYT
>TRBJ2-1|TRBV25-1
ASSLVNEQF
>TRBJ2-7|TRBV6-5
ASSYGGGPAYEQY
>TRBJ2-7|TRBV2
ASSRGWEVSYEQY
>TRBJ2-7|TRBV6-6
ASGDPGQGAYEQY
>TRBJ1-3|TRBV6-5
ASSSRRSSGNTIY
>TRBJ1-2|TRBV18
ASSPRDRTNYGYT
>TRBJ1-2|TRBV7-9
ASSLVPVGANYGYT
>TRBJ1-5|TRBV2
ASSEGRVGNQPQH
>TRBJ2-7|TRBV5-4
ASSKDPIVNYEQY
>TRBJ1-2|TRBV19
ASSPWLGDRGGMSYGYT
>TRBJ1-6|TRBV7-2
ASSPRQGYFSPLH
>TRBJ1-6|TRBV18
ASSPKANSPLH
>TRBJ2-2|TRBV6-1
AGSETLAGGNTGELF
>TRBJ2-5|TRBV5-1
ASSSRPGQGAETQY
>TRBJ1-6|TRBV19
ASSPGHNSPLH
>TRBJ2-3|TRBV6-1
ASMTPTDTQY
>TRBJ1-4|TRBV6-1
ASSQGAENEKLF
>TRBJ2-1|TRBV7-9
ASSFGGIYNEQF
>TRBJ2-5|TRBV5-1
ASSLSTSLGETQY
>TRBJ2-1|TRBV5-1
ASSLAVDRRF
>TRBJ1-1|TRBV6-1
ASSKNTEAF